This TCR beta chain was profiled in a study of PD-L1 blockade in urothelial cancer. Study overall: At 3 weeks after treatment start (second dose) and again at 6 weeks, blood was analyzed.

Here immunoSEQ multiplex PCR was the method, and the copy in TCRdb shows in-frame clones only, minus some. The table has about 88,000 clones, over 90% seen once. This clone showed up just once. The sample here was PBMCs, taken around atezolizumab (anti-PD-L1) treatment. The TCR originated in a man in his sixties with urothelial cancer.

The chain's CDR3 is CASSLGGEQQNYGYTF. CDR3 DNA: TGTGCCAGCAGTTTAGGGGGGGAGCAACAGAACTATGGCTACACCTTC. The chain carries TRBV28 and TRBJ1-2; weak D call: TRBD1 (5 bases). This CDR3 contains 16 residues. Trimming removed 2 bases from V and 2 bases from J, with 15 bases in between. Germline assignment: CDR1 MDHEN and CDR2 SYDVKM.